Listed below are T cell receptor beta chains from one sample, sequenced in a study of CXCR3-negative and CXCR3-positive naive CD8 T cells. No DNA is given; TCRdb re-called the 5' RACE reads and lists each CDR3 protein once. The sample data list 100,000 to 150,000 distinct CDR3 sequences. The material sequenced was naive CXCR3+ CD8+ T cells from blood. Every receptor here comes from a human donor in good health. Some clones in this sample may be carry-over from other donors' samples. Each CDR3 is given with its conserved first and last residue.

v_gene: TRBV29-1
j_gene: TRBJ1-1
len: 12
CDR3aa: CSVSQGNTEAFF

v_gene: TRBV7-3
j_gene: TRBJ2-5
len: 15
CDR3aa: CASSSLQGPQETQYF

v_gene: TRBV29-1
j_gene: TRBJ2-1
len: 13
CDR3aa: CSVEGGSGYEQFF

v_gene: TRBV6-5
j_gene: TRBJ1-2
len: 16
CDR3aa: CASSYKRPATLNGYTF

v_gene: TRBV5-6
j_gene: TRBJ2-3
len: 13
CDR3aa: CASSPPRTDTQYF

v_gene: TRBV7-2
j_gene: TRBJ2-7
len: 15
CDR3aa: CASSLIGAGGHEQYF

v_gene: TRBV5-1
j_gene: TRBJ2-7
len: 12
CDR3aa: CASSPASYEQYF

v_gene: TRBV6-6
j_gene: TRBJ2-3
len: 15
CDR3aa: CASSTVAAATDTQYF

v_gene: TRBV9
j_gene: TRBJ1-1
len: 13
CDR3aa: CASSHLANTEAFF

v_gene: TRBV14
j_gene: TRBJ1-5
len: 12
CDR3aa: CASSLWNQPQHF

v_gene: TRBV29-1
j_gene: TRBJ1-5
len: 18
CDR3aa: CSVEDLIGTSLPNQPQHF

v_gene: TRBV18
j_gene: TRBJ2-1
len: 11
CDR3aa: CASLAYNEQFF

v_gene: TRBV7-6
j_gene: TRBJ2-5
len: 14
CDR3aa: CASSLLQNQETQYF

v_gene: TRBV9
j_gene: TRBJ2-1
len: 17
CDR3aa: CASTTDKAGGTYNEQFF

v_gene: TRBV28
j_gene: TRBJ2-3
len: 15
CDR3aa: CASSLRDIAADTQYF

v_gene: TRBV3-1
j_gene: TRBJ1-3
len: 15
CDR3aa: CASSLDTGTGNTIYF

v_gene: TRBV5-1
j_gene: TRBJ1-2
len: 15
CDR3aa: CASSSHPGAGFGYTF

v_gene: TRBV13
j_gene: TRBJ2-3
len: 13
CDR3aa: CASSFMGRDTQYF

v_gene: TRBV5-4
j_gene: TRBJ2-2
len: 14
CDR3aa: CASSLAPATGELFF

v_gene: TRBV29-1
j_gene: TRBJ1-2
len: 17
CDR3aa: CSVEDLEQGASRGGYTF

v_gene: TRBV28
j_gene: TRBJ2-5
len: 16
CDR3aa: CASSSIRDREVETQYF

v_gene: TRBV7-9
j_gene: TRBJ2-1
len: 14
CDR3aa: CASSLAQGYNEQFF

v_gene: TRBV13
j_gene: TRBJ2-1
len: 15
CDR3aa: CASSSGLAGMDEQFF

v_gene: TRBV12-5
j_gene: TRBJ1-1
len: 14
CDR3aa: CASGLVKTGFEAFF

v_gene: TRBV29-1
j_gene: TRBJ2-2
len: 12
CDR3aa: CSVDQGAGELFF

v_gene: TRBV7-2
j_gene: TRBJ1-2
len: 16
CDR3aa: CASSLHPGRPNYGYTF

v_gene: TRBV21-1
j_gene: TRBJ2-1
len: 21
CDR3aa: CASSKSYRDPLDLGSYNEQFF

v_gene: TRBV5-1
j_gene: TRBJ2-7
len: 15
CDR3aa: CASSFPTSGTHEQYF

v_gene: TRBV12-3/TRBV12-4
j_gene: TRBJ2-2
len: 15
CDR3aa: CASSSDRDYTGELFF

v_gene: TRBV13
j_gene: TRBJ2-1
len: 14
CDR3aa: CASSFTTPRNEQFF

v_gene: TRBV7-9
j_gene: TRBJ2-2
len: 15
CDR3aa: CASRPPTPSLGELFF

v_gene: TRBV20-1
j_gene: TRBJ1-2
len: 13
CDR3aa: CSALFRDNYGYTF

v_gene: TRBV9
j_gene: TRBJ2-1
len: 15
CDR3aa: CASSVMMSSYNEQFF

v_gene: TRBV11-2
j_gene: TRBJ2-3
len: 14
CDR3aa: CASSPDWGTDTQYF

v_gene: TRBV7-6
j_gene: TRBJ1-1
len: 19
CDR3aa: CASSLGSGGQGAGGTEAFF

v_gene: TRBV28
j_gene: TRBJ2-1
len: 14
CDR3aa: CASRIIAGNNEQFF

v_gene: TRBV28
j_gene: TRBJ2-7
len: 15
CDR3aa: CASSPTGGGNYEQYF

v_gene: TRBV5-5
j_gene: TRBJ2-1
len: 12
CDR3aa: CASRPDTDEQFF

v_gene: TRBV20-1
j_gene: TRBJ1-2
len: 14
CDR3aa: CSAKDGGLNYGYTF

v_gene: TRBV7-6
j_gene: TRBJ1-1
len: 14
CDR3aa: CASSLGRGNTEAFF

v_gene: TRBV19
j_gene: TRBJ1-2
len: 13
CDR3aa: CASSIGQIYGYTF

v_gene: TRBV5-6
j_gene: TRBJ2-5
len: 16
CDR3aa: CASSLVEGSRGETQYF

v_gene: TRBV5-4
j_gene: TRBJ2-1
len: 13
CDR3aa: CASSLGPLDEQFF

v_gene: TRBV29-1
j_gene: TRBJ1-1
len: 12
CDR3aa: CSVEGQGTEAFF

v_gene: TRBV10-3
j_gene: TRBJ2-1
len: 13
CDR3aa: CAISESTSMEQFF